The rows below give T cell receptor beta chains drawn from one sample of a study of T cell responses to AZD1222 COVID-19 vaccine. Sequencing used immunoSEQ multiplex PCR; TCRdb keeps in-frame clones, though not all of them. This repertoire shows about 140,000 clones, roughly 85% found once; its top ten account for 6.5% to 8.5%. Here the sequenced sample was peripheral blood, taken 28 days after the second dose of the MenACWY control vaccine. The receptors stem from an adult who received the MenACWY meningococcal vaccine as a control. Both conserved end residues are part of each CDR3. The D gene is left open where the match is weak. Part of the rows lack a size; the others show once, few, many or a class for expanded clones.

d_call	clone_size	v_call	j_call	cdr3_nt	cdr3_aa
TRBD1	.	TRBV6-5	TRBJ1-4	TGTGCCAGCAACGACAGGGCTAATGAAAAACTGTTTTTT	CASNDRANEKLFF
.	.	TRBV7-2	TRBJ2-4	TGTGCCAGCAGCCCCTACGGGACAATTCAGTACTTC	CASSPYGTIQYF
TRBD2	.	TRBV13	TRBJ2-5	TGTGCCAGCAGCTTACTGACTAGCGATCCTGGGGCCCAGTACTTC	CASSLLTSDPGAQYF
.	.	TRBV30	TRBJ2-6	TGTGCCTGGGCTCCAGGGGCCAACGTCCTGACTTTC	CAWAPGANVLTF
TRBD1	.	TRBV24-1	TRBJ1-5	TGTGCCACCAGTACCACCAGACAGGGGGAAGGACAGCCCCAGCATTTT	CATSTTRQGEGQPQHF
TRBD1	.	TRBV25-1	TRBJ2-4	TGTGCCAGCAGTGAACTGGCAGGGGGCAACATTCAGTACTTC	CASSELAGGNIQYF
.	.	TRBV4-3	TRBJ2-1	TGCGCCAGCAGCCAAGATCTGGGGACTGGGCGTTACAATGAGCAGTTCTTC	CASSQDLGTGRYNEQFF
TRBD1	.	TRBV19	TRBJ1-5	TGTGCCAGTAGGAGTGAGGGACAGGGGTTCTATCAGCCCCAGCATTTT	CASRSEGQGFYQPQHF
.	.	TRBV5-4	TRBJ2-3	TGTGCCAGCAGCTTGGCCGGAGGGCAGGGAAGCGATACGCAGTATTTT	CASSLAGGQGSDTQYF
.	.	TRBV5-1	TRBJ1-1	TGCGCCAGCAGCTTTAACAGGGTAGGAACTGAAGCTTTCTTT	CASSFNRVGTEAFF
.	.	TRBV7-2	TRBJ2-7	TGTGCCAGCAGCCTCTTCATGACTCCGCTGGAGCAGTACTTC	CASSLFMTPLEQYF
TRBD1	.	TRBV5-1	TRBJ2-5	TGCGCCAGCAGCATACAGGGGCTAATCGGGGAGACCCAGTACTTC	CASSIQGLIGETQYF
TRBD2	once	TRBV4-3	TRBJ2-1	TGCGCCAGCAGCCAAGCGGGAGGGCTTAACAATGAGCAGTTCTTC	CASSQAGGLNNEQFF
.	.	TRBV12-3/TRBV12-4	TRBJ2-5	TGTGCCAGCAGCCTAAACAAAGAGACCCAGTACTTC	CASSLNKETQYF
.	.	TRBV15	TRBJ2-2	TGTGCCACCAGCAAGGACGCGAGATACACCGGGGAGCTGTTTTTT	CATSKDARYTGELFF
TRBD1	.	TRBV19	TRBJ1-1	TGTGCCAGTAGGAGACAGGGGGACACTGAAGCTTTCTTT	CASRRQGDTEAFF